This T cell receptor (beta chain) was observed in a study of prognosis after radiotherapy for stage I lung cancer. Two-round multiplex PCR on genomic DNA was the method by which TCR beta CDR3 was amplified. Initially, in first-round PCR, primers specific to each TRBV and TRBJ gene were used. Using its own MiXCR run on the multiplex PCR reads, TCRdb lists one record per CDR3 protein. The repertoire holds tens of thousands of distinct CDR3 sequences, approximately 25% seen once, with more than 6.5% in the top ten. The CDR3 is 16 amino acids. The V gene's germline CDR1 is GTSNPN and CDR2 SVGIG (reference sequence). Concerning this clonotype: With a much larger clone just one base away, this may be a read error.

Sequences were derived from PBMCs, sampled before or after stereotactic body radiation therapy (not recorded which). The V call is TRBV30, the J call TRBJ2-2, with 7 nucleotides matching TRBD1. The receptor was isolated from a donor aged 50 or older with non-small cell lung cancer. The CDR3 DNA sequence: TGTGCCTGGAGTGACAAGGACAGGCCGAACACCTGGGAGCTGTTTTTT. It codes for CAWSDKDRPNTWELFF.